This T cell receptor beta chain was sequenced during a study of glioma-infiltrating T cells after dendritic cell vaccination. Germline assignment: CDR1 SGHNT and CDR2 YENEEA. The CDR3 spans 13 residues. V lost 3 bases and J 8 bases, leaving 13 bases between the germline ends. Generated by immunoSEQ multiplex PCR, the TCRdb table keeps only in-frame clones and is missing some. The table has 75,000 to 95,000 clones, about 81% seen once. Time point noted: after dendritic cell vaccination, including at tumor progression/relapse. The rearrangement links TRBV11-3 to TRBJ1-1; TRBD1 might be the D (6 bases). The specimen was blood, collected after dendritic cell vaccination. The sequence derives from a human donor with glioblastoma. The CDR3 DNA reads TGTGCCAGCAGCTTTAATCAGGGGTCGGAAGCTTTCTTT. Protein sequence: CASSFNQGSEAFF.